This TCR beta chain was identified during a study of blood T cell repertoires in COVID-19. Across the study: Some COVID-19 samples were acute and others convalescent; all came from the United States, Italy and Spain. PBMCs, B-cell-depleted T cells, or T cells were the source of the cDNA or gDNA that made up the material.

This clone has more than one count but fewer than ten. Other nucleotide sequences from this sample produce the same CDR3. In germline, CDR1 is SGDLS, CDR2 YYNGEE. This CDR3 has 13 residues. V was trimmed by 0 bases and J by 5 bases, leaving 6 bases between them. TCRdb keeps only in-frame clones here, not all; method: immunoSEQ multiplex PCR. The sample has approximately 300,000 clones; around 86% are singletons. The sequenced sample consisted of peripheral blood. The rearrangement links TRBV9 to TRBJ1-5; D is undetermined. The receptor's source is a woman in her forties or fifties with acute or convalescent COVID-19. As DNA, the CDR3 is TGTGCCAGCAGCGTAGACCCGGATCAGCCCCAGCATTTT. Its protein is CASSVDPDQPQHF.